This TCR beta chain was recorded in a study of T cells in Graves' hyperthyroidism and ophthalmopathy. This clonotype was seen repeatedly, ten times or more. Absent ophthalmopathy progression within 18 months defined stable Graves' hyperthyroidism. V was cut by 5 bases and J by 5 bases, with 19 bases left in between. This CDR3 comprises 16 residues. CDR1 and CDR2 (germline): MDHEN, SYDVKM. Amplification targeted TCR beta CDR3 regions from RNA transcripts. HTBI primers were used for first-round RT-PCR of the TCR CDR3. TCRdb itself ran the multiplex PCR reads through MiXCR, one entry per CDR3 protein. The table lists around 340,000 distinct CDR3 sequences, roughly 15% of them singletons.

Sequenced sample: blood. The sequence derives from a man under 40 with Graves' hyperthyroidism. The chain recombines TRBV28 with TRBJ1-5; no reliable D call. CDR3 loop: CASSPRLSAEYQPQHF. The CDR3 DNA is TGTGCCAGCAGTCCGCGCTTGTCGGCTGAGTATCAGCCCCAGCATTTT.